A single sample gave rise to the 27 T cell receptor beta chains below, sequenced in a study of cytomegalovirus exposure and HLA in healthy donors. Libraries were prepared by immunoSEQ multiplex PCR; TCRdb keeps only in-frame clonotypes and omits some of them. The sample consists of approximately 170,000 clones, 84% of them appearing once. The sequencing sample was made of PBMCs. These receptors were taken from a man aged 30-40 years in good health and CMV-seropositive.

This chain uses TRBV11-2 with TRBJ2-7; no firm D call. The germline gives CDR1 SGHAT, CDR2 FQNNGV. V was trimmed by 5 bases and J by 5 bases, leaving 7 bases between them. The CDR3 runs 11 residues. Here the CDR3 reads CASSQINEQYF. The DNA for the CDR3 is TGTGCCAGCAGCCAGATCAACGAGCAGTACTTC.

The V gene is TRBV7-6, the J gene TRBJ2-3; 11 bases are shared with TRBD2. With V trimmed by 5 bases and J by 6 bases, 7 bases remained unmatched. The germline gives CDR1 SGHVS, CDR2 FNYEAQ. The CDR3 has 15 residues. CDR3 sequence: CASSVTSGGVDTQYF. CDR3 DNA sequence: TGTGCCAGCAGCGTCACTAGCGGGGGCGTGGATACGCAGTATTTT.

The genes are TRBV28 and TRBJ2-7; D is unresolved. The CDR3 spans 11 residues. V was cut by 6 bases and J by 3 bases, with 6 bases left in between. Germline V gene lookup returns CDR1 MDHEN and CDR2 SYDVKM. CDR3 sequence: CASRDNYEQYF. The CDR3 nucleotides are TGTGCCAGCAGAGACAACTACGAGCAGTACTTC.

This chain's CDR3 is CATSGGQGPREQFF. The CDR3 DNA reads TGTGCCACCAGCGGGGGACAGGGCCCGCGTGAGCAGTTCTTC. The chain uses TRBV15 and TRBJ2-1; TRBD1 matches 9 bases. J was trimmed by 9 bases and V by 5 bases; bases with no gene match: 8. The V gene's germline CDR1 is LNHNV and CDR2 YYDKDF (reference sequence). The CDR3 loop spans 14 amino acids. The whole variable domain, remainder taken from reference TRBV15 and TRBJ2-1, is DAMVIQNPRYQVTQFGKPVTLSCSQTLNHNVMYWYQQKSSQAPKLLFHYYDKDFNNEADTPDNFQSRRPNTSFCFLDIRSPGLGDTAMYLCATSGGQGPREQFFGPGTRLTVL.

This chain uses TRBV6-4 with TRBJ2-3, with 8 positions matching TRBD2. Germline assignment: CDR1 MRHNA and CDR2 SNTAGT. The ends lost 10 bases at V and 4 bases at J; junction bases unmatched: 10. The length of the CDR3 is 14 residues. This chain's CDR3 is CATGLDGGADTQYF. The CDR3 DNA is TGTGCCACAGGGTTGGACGGGGGGGCAGATACGCAGTATTTT.

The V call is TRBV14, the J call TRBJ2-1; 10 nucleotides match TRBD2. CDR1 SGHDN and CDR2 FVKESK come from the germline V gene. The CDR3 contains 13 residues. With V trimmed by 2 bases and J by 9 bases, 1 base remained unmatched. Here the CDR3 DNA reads TGTGCCAGCAGCCAACAGCGGGGGGGTGAGCAGTTCTTC. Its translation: CASSQQRGGEQFF.

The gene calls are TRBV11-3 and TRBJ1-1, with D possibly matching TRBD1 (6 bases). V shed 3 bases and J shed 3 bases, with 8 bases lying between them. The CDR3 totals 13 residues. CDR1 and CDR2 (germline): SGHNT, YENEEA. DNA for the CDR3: TGTGCCAGCAGCTTGGACAGCGACACTGAAGCTTTCTTT. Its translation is CASSLDSDTEAFF.

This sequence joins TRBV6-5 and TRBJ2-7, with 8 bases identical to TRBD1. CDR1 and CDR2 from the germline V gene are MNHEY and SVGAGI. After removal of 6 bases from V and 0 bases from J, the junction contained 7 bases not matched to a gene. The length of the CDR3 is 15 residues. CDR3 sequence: CASRRNTGGSYEQYF. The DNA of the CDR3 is TGTGCCAGCAGGCGTAACACAGGGGGCTCCTACGAGCAGTACTTC.

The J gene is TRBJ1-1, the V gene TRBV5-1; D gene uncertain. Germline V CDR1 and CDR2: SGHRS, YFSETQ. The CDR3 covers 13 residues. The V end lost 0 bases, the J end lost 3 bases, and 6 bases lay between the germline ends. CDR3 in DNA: TGCGCCAGCAGCTTGGGCGTAGACACTGAAGCTTTCTTT. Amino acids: CASSLGVDTEAFF.

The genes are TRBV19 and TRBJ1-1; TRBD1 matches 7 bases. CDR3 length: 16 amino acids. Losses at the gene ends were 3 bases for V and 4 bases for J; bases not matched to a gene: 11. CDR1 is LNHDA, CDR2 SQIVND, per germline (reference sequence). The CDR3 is CASSMLVTGPGTEAFF. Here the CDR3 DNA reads TGTGCCAGTAGTATGCTCGTGACAGGGCCGGGCACTGAAGCTTTCTTT.

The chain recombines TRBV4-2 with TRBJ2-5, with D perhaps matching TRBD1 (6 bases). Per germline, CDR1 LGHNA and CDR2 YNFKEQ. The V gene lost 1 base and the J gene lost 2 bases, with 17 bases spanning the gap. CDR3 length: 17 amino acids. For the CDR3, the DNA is TGTGCCAGCAGCCAAGGGAATACGGGACACCTTCAAGAGACCCAGTACTTC. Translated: CASSQGNTGHLQETQYF.

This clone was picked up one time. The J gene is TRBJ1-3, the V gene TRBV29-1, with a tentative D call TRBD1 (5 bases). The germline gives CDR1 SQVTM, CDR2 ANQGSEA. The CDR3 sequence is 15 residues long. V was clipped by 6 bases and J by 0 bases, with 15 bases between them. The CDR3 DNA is TGCAGCGTGGGGGGAGCGGGATACTCTGGAAACACCATATATTTT. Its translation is CSVGGAGYSGNTIYF.

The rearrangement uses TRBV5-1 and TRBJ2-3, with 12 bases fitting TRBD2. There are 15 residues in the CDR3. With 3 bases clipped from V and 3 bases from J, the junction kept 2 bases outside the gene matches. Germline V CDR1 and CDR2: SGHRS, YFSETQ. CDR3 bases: TGCGCCAGCAGCTCTAGCGGGAGGGAGACAGATACGCAGTATTTT. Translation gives CASSSSGRETDTQYF.

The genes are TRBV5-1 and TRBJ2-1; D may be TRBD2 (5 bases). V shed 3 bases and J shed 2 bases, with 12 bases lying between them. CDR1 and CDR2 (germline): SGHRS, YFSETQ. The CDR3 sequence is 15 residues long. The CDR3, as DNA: TGCGCCAGCAGCTCAACGGCGGGTACCTACAATGAGCAGTTCTTC. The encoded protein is CASSSTAGTYNEQFF. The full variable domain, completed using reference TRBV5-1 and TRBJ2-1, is KAGVTQTPRYLIKTRGQQVTLSCSPISGHRSVSWYQQTPGQGLQFLFEYFSETQRNKGNFPGRFSGRQFSNSRSEMNVSTLELGDSALYLCASSSTAGTYNEQFFGPGTRLTVL.

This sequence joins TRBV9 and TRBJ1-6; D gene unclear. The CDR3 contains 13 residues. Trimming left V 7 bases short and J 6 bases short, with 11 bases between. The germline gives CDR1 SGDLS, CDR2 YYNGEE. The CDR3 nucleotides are TGTGCCAGCCTTTACCCAGGTAATTCACCCCTCCACTTT. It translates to CASLYPGNSPLHF. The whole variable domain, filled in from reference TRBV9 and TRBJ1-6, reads DSGVTQTPKHLITATGQRVTLRCSPRSGDLSVYWYQQSLDQGLQFLIQYYNGEERAKGNILERFSAQQFPDLHSELNLSSLELGDSALYFCASLYPGNSPLHFGNGTRLTVT.

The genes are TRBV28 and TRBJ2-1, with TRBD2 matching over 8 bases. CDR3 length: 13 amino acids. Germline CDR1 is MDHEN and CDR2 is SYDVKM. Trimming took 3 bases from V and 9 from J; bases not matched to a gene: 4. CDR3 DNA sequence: TGTGCCAGCAGTTTCCCCGGGGGGGGTGAGCAGTTCTTC. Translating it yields CASSFPGGGEQFF.

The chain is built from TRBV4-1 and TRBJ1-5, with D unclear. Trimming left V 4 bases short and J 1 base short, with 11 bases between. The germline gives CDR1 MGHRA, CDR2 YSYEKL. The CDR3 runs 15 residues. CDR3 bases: TGCGCCAGCAGCCCGACTGAAGGCAGCAATCAGCCCCAGCATTTT. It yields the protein CASSPTEGSNQPQHF.

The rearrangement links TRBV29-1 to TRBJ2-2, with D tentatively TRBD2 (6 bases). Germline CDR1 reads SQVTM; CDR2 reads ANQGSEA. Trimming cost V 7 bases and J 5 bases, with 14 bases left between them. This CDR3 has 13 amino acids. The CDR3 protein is CSGGDPGTGELFF. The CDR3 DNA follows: TGCAGCGGGGGGGACCCAGGGACCGGGGAGCTGTTTTTT.

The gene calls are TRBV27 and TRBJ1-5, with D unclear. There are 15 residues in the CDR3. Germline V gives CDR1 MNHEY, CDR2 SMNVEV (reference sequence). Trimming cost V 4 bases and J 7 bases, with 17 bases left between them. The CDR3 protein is CASSSSTYRGQPQHF. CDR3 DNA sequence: TGTGCCAGCAGTTCGAGTACATACCGAGGCCAGCCCCAGCATTTT.

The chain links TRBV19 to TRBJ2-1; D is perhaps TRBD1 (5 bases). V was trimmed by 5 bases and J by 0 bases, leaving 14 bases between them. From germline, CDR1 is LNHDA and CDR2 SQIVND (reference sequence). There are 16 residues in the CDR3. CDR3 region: CASSPRWGSSYNEQFF. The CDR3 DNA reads TGTGCCAGTAGTCCCCGTTGGGGCAGCTCCTACAATGAGCAGTTCTTC.

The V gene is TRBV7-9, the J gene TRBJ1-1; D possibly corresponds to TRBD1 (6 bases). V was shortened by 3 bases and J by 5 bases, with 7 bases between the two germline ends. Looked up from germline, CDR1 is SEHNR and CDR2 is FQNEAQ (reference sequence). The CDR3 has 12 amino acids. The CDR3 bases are TGTGCCAGCAGCTTTCAGGGGACTGAAGCTTTCTTT. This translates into CASSFQGTEAFF.

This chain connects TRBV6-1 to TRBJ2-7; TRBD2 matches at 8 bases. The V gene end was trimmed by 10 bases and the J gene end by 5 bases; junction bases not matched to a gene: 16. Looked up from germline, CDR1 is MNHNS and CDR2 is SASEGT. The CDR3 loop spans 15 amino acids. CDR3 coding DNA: TGTGCCATCCAGAAATGGGATAGCGGGATCCACGAGCAGTACTTC. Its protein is CAIQKWDSGIHEQYF.

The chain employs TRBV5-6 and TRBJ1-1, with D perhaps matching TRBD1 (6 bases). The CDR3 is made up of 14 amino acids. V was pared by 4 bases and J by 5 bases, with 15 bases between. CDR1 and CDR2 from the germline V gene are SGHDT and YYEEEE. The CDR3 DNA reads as TGTGCCAGCAGCCCCGGCACAGGGATTACTGAAGCTTTCTTT. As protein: CASSPGTGITEAFF.

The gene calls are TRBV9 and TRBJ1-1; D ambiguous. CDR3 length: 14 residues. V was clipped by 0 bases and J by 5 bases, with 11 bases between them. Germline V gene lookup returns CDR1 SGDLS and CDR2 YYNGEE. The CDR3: CASSVDQVTTEAFF. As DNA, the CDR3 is TGTGCCAGCAGCGTAGATCAGGTGACAACTGAAGCTTTCTTT.

The CDR3 DNA sequence: TGTGCCATCAGTGAACACCTGAACACTGAAGCTTTCTTT. It encodes CAISEHLNTEAFF. The J gene is TRBJ1-1, the V gene TRBV10-3; D is ambiguous. The CDR3 length is 13 residues. Trimming removed 3 bases from V and 0 bases from J, with 5 bases in between. Germline CDR1 reads ENHRY; CDR2 reads SYGVKD.

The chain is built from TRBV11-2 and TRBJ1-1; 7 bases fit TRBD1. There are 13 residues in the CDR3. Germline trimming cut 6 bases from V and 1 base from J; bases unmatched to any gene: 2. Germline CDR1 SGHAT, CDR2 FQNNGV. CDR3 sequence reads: CASRRQGNTEAFF. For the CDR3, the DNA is TGTGCCAGCAGGCGACAGGGGAACACTGAAGCTTTCTTT.

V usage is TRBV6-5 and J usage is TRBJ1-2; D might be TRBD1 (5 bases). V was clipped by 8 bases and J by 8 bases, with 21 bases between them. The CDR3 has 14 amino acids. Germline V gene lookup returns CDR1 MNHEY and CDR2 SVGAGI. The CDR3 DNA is TGTGCCAGCGCGGGATCGGGGGTCTCGAGGGGCTACACCTTC. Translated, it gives CASAGSGVSRGYTF.